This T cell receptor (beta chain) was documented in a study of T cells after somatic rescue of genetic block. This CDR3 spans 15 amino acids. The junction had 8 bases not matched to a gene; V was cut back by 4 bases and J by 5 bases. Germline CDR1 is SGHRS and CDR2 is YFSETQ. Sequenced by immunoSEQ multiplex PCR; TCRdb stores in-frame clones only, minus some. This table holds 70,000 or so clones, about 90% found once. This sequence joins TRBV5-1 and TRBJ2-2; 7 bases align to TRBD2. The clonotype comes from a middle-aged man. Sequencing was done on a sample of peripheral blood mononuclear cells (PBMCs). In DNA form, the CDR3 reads TGCGCCAGCAGCCCTGGACTAGGAGGAACCGGGGAGCTGTTTTTT. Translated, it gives CASSPGLGGTGELFF.